This TCR beta chain was recorded in a study of control samples from healthy donors and cancer patients. Trimming took 3 bases from V and 4 from J, leaving 12 bases between them. There are 14 residues in the CDR3. Germline values: CDR1 MNHEY, CDR2 SVGAGI. Assay: immunoSEQ multiplex PCR; the TCRdb copy retains only in-frame clones and omits some. The sample includes tens of thousands of clones, 95% of them seen just once. The genes are TRBV6-5 and TRBJ1-1, with D possibly being TRBD1 (5 bases). The material sequenced was blood. This receptor was identified in a man aged 25-45 years in good health. CDR3 loop: CASSYRGRGTEAFF. CDR3 DNA: TGTGCCAGCAGTTATAGGGGCCGTGGCACTGAAGCTTTCTTT.